The table lists the clone carrying this T cell receptor (beta chain) with a count of one. The sample comes from a study of tumor-infiltrating lymphocytes in localized non-small cell lung cancer. The overall study: Some samples were collected after neoadjuvant chemotherapy; smokers, never-smokers and several histologies were included. From each patient, both tumor and uninvolved lung, non-adjacent to tumor, were sampled.

The germline V gene encodes CDR1 ENHRY and CDR2 SYGVKD. The CDR3 spans 14 residues. The ends lost 10 bases at V and 7 bases at J; junction bases unmatched: 12. Profiled with immunoSEQ multiplex PCR; TCRdb holds only in-frame clones, not every one. Among about 7,400 clones, approximately 80% were seen once, and the ten largest hold 5.2%. The sample was uninvolved lung tissue not adjacent to the tumor. The V gene is TRBV10-3, the J gene TRBJ1-1, with 10 nucleotides matching TRBD1. The source of this sequence is a human donor with non-small cell lung cancer. This CDR3 reads CATRIGTGVDEAFF. The CDR3 DNA reads TGTGCCACCCGAATCGGGACAGGGGTGGATGAAGCTTTCTTT.